Here is one T cell receptor (beta chain) with its context. The data stem from a study of control samples from healthy donors and cancer patients. Germline V gene lookup returns CDR1 SGHTA and CDR2 FQGNSA. The V gene end was trimmed by 6 bases and the J gene end by 6 bases; junction bases not matched to a gene: 3. This CDR3 is 15 amino acids long. Assay: immunoSEQ multiplex PCR; the TCRdb copy retains only in-frame clones and omits some. The sample comprises 150,000 to 200,000 clones, almost 90% of which are singletons, and 1.4% rests with the top ten. V is TRBV7-2 and J is TRBJ2-2, with 14 bases identical to TRBD2. Sequenced material: blood. The sequence derives from a woman aged 45-60 years in good health. The CDR3 here is CASSSTSGGAGELFF. Written as DNA, the CDR3 is TGTGCCAGCAGTTCGACTAGCGGGGGGGCCGGGGAGCTGTTTTTT.